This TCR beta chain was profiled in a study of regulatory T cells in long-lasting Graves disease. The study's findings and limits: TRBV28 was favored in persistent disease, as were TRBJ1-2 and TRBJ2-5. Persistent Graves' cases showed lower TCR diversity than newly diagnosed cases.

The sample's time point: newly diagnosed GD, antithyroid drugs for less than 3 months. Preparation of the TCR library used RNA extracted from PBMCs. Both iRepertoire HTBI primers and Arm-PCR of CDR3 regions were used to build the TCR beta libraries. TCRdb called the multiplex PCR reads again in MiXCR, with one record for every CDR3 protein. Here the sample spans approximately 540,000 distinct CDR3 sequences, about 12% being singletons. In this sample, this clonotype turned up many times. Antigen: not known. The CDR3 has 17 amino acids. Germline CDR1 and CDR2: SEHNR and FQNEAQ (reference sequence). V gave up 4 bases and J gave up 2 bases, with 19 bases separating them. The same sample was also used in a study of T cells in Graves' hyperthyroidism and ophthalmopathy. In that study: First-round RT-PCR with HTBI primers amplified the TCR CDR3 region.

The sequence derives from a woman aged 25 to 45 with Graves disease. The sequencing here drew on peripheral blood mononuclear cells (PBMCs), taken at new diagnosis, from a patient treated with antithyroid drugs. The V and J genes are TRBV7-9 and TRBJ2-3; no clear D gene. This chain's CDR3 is CASSSPLAGLLTDTQYF. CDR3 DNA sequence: TGTGCCAGCAGCTCCCCCTTGGCAGGCCTTCTCACAGATACGCAGTATTTT.